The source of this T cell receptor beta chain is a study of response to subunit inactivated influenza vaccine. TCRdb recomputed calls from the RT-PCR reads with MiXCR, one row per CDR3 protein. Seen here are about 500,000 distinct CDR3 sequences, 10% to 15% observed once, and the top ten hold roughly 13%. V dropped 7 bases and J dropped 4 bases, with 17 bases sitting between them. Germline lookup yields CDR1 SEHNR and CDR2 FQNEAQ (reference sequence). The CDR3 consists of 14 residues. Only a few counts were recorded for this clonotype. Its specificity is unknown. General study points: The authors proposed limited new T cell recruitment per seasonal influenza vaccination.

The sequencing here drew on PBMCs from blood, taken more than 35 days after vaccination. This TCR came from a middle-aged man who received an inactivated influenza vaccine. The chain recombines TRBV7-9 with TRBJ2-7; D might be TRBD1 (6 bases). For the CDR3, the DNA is TGTGCCAGCACCATGGACAGCCAACCTTACGAGCAGTACTTC. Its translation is CASTMDSQPYEQYF.